This is a list of T cell receptor beta chains from one sample in a study of T-cell reconstitution after alpha-beta-depleted transplantation in children. TCRdb re-analysed the PCR reads in MiXCR, keeping a single row per CDR3 protein. The sample lists about 600,000 distinct CDR3 sequences, roughly 13% occurring once. The sample here was PBMCs, mostly from graft donor cells, taken 360 days after TCRalphabeta/CD19-depleted stem cell transplant. These receptors originate from a male patient younger than 18 who had a stem cell transplant for acute myeloid leukemia, so the T cells may come from the graft donor. Both conserved end residues are part of each CDR3. Fields, in order: clone size, D gene, J gene, V gene, CDR3 protein, CDR3 DNA. D genes are given only for firm matches. Clone size is given for some rows only: seen once, a few or many times, or a class if the clone is expanded.

many	.	TRBJ2-1	TRBV7-3	CASSLSGTEQFF	TGTGCCAGCAGCTTATCTGGCACTGAGCAGTTCTTC
many	.	TRBJ2-5	TRBV11-2	CASSLDWETQYF	TGTGCCAGCAGCTTAGATTGGGAGACCCAGTACTTC
.	.	TRBJ2-1	TRBV7-9	CASSAFKSSYNEQFF	TGTGCCAGCAGCGCTTTCAAGAGCTCCTACAATGAGCAGTTCTTC
few	.	TRBJ1-3	TRBV6-2/TRBV6-3	CASRRDGAGSGNTIYF	TGTGCCAGCAGGAGGGACGGTGCGGGCTCTGGAAACACCATATATTTT
.	TRBD2	TRBJ2-7	TRBV15	CATSGRLAAYEQYF	TGTGCCACCAGCGGTAGACTAGCGGCCTACGAGCAGTACTTC
few	.	TRBJ2-7	TRBV7-2	CASSIVGGPYEQYF	TGTGCCAGCAGCATAGTAGGTGGTCCCTACGAGCAGTACTTC
.	.	TRBJ2-7	TRBV7-8	CASSLEGGMGHEQYF	TGTGCCAGCAGCTTAGAAGGCGGGATGGGTCACGAGCAGTACTTC
many	TRBD1	TRBJ1-5	TRBV10-3	CATYNRGGQPQHF	TGTGCCACCTATAACAGGGGAGGTCAGCCCCAGCATTTT
few	TRBD2	TRBJ2-2	TRBV7-6	CASSSAGAGELFF	TGTGCCAGCAGCTCAGCGGGAGCCGGGGAGCTGTTTTTT
.	TRBD2	TRBJ2-3	TRBV20-1	CSAGLAGGPVSTDTQYF	TGCAGTGCCGGACTAGCGGGAGGCCCGGTGAGCACAGATACGCAGTATTTT
few	.	TRBJ2-7	TRBV28	CASSYPGLSYEQYF	TGTGCCAGCAGTTATCCAGGTCTCTCCTACGAGCAGTACTTC
few	.	TRBJ2-4	TRBV4-3	CASSQDRNIQYF	TGCGCCAGCAGCCAAGATAGGAACATTCAGTACTTC
few	.	TRBJ2-7	TRBV10-3	CAISASGTQSSYEQYF	TGTGCCATCAGTGCCTCCGGGACCCAGAGCTCCTACGAGCAGTACTTC
few	.	TRBJ2-7	TRBV7-2	CASSLGVYQTYEQYF	TGTGCCAGCAGCTTAGGGGTGTATCAGACCTACGAGCAGTACTTC
many	.	TRBJ1-3	TRBV5-1	CASSTTSGTAGNTIYF	TGCGCCAGCAGCACTACCTCCGGGACCGCTGGAAACACCATATATTTT
.	TRBD2	TRBJ2-5	TRBV4-1	CASSQLGLAVETQYF	TGCGCCAGCAGCCAATTGGGACTAGCCGTGGAGACCCAGTACTTC
.	TRBD2	TRBJ2-7	TRBV20-1	CSAKRYSGGISYEQYF	TGCAGTGCTAAGCGGTATAGCGGGGGAATCTCCTACGAGCAGTACTTC
.	.	TRBJ2-3	TRBV28	CASSSPLVFKDDTQYF	TGTGCCAGCAGTTCCCCACTAGTGTTTAAAGATGATACGCAGTATTTT
.	.	TRBJ1-2	TRBV7-9	CASAGGTLNGYTF	TGTGCCAGCGCTGGCGGGACTCTTAATGGCTACACCTTC
.	TRBD2	TRBJ2-7	TRBV20-1	CSAFLAGGPYEQYF	TGCAGTGCTTTTCTAGCGGGAGGGCCCTACGAGCAGTACTTC
.	.	TRBJ2-2	TRBV12-3/TRBV12-4	CASSLRRGYVTGELFF	TGTGCCAGCAGTTTAAGACGGGGCTACGTCACCGGGGAGCTGTTTTTT
.	TRBD2	TRBJ2-7	TRBV5-1	CASSSFLLAGGTYEQYF	TGCGCCAGCAGCTCTTTCCTTCTAGCGGGAGGGACCTACGAGCAGTACTTC
.	TRBD2	TRBJ2-1	TRBV10-3	CAIRDGLAGGREQFF	TGTGCCATCAGGGATGGACTAGCGGGAGGCAGGGAGCAGTTCTTC
.	.	TRBJ2-7	TRBV5-1	CASSLRPRDTFYEQYF	TGCGCCAGCAGCTTGCGACCTCGGGACACTTTTTACGAGCAGTACTTC
many	TRBD1	TRBJ2-7	TRBV25-1	CASSEPGQGPYEQYF	TGTGCCAGCAGCGAGCCGGGACAGGGGCCCTACGAGCAGTACTTC
many	TRBD1	TRBJ2-7	TRBV7-2	CVDRGEQYF	TGTGTCGACAGGGGCGAGCAGTACTTC
many	TRBD2	TRBJ2-5	TRBV29-1	CSVEDEASGFQETQYF	TGCAGCGTTGAAGATGAGGCTAGCGGGTTTCAAGAGACCCAGTACTTC
.	.	TRBJ2-1	TRBV29-1	CSAEVGRIDEQFF	TGCAGCGCAGAAGTTGGGAGAATAGATGAGCAGTTCTTC
.	.	TRBJ2-7	TRBV13	CASSGGVAVNEQYF	TGTGCCAGCAGTGGTGGGGTAGCCGTTAACGAGCAGTACTTC
few	TRBD2	TRBJ2-5	TRBV7-8	CATETVAGGGETQYF	TGTGCCACAGAAACGGTAGCGGGAGGAGGAGAGACCCAGTACTTC
few	.	TRBJ2-5	TRBV28	CASSFQGTRETQYF	TGTGCCAGCAGTTTTCAGGGGACGAGAGAGACCCAGTACTTC
many	.	TRBJ2-7	TRBV14	CASSLTESYEQYF	TGTGCCAGCAGCCTGACAGAGTCCTACGAGCAGTACTTC
.	TRBD2	TRBJ2-5	TRBV2	CASSSPGLAGFGPQETQYF	TGTGCCAGCAGTTCCCCGGGACTAGCGGGATTTGGCCCCCAAGAGACCCAGTACTTC
few	.	TRBJ1-4	TRBV20-1	CSAREADEGEKLFF	TGCAGTGCTAGAGAGGCGGATGAGGGTGAAAAACTGTTTTTT
many	.	TRBJ1-2	TRBV20-1	CSARWKGYGYTF	TGCAGTGCGAGGTGGAAGGGCTATGGCTACACCTTC
many	TRBD2	TRBJ2-1	TRBV5-6	CASSLLTSGRNEQFF	TGTGCCAGCAGCCTATTGACTAGCGGGAGGAATGAGCAGTTCTTC
many	.	TRBJ1-1	TRBV28	CASREGEGMNTEAFF	TGTGCCAGCAGGGAGGGCGAGGGTATGAACACTGAAGCTTTCTTT
.	.	TRBJ2-4	TRBV6-1	CASSSNQGWTAKNIQYF	TGTGCCAGCAGCTCTAACCAGGGTTGGACAGCCAAAAACATTCAGTACTTC
.	.	TRBJ2-1	TRBV20-1	CRGDGNEQFF	TGCAGGGGAGACGGCAATGAGCAGTTCTTC
few	.	TRBJ1-3	TRBV6-1	CASSADRWSSGNTIYF	TGTGCCAGCAGTGCCGACAGGTGGAGCTCTGGAAACACCATATATTTT
many	TRBD1	TRBJ1-4	TRBV12-3/TRBV12-4	CASSDRGPTTNEKLFF	TGTGCCAGCAGTGACAGGGGACCAACAACTAATGAAAAACTGTTTTTT
.	.	TRBJ1-1	TRBV6-5	CASSYSNGNTEAFF	TGTGCCAGCAGTTACTCAAACGGGAACACTGAAGCTTTCTTT
.	TRBD1	TRBJ2-7	TRBV7-6	CASSLEGAGSYEQYF	TGTGCCAGCAGCTTAGAGGGGGCCGGGTCCTACGAGCAGTACTTC
.	TRBD1	TRBJ1-6	TRBV19	CASWDRGNSPLHF	TGTGCCAGTTGGGACAGGGGTAATTCACCCCTCCACTTT
many	TRBD2	TRBJ2-7	TRBV9	CASSGGLAAYEQYF	TGTGCCAGCAGCGGGGGACTAGCTGCCTACGAGCAGTACTTC
.	.	TRBJ2-7	TRBV6-1	CASSRPGQPYEQYF	TGTGCCAGCAGTCGACCGGGGCAGCCTTACGAGCAGTACTTC